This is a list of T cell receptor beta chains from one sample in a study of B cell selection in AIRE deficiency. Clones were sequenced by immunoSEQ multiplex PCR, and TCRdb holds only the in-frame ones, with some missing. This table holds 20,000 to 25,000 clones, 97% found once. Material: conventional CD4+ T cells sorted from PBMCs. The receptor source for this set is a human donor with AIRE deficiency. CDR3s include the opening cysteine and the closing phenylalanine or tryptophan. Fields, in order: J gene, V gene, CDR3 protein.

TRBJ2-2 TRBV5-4 CASSLNTGELFF
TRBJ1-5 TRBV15 CATSRAGTGALEPQHF
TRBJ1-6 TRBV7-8 CASSLRDRSRRGSPLHF
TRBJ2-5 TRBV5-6 CASSLGRGTGGLRYETQYF
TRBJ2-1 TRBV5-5 CASRPSGLAYNEQFF
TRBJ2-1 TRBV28 CASHNTDRLVNEQFF
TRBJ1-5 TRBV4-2 CASSHGQINQPQHF
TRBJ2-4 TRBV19 CASKPSGQGIRIGKNIQYF
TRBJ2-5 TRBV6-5 CASSGSGTETQYF
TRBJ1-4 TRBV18 CASSPFGASNEKLFF
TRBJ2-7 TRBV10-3 CAISESTTPGLAGYEQYF
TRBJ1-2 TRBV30 CAWSVQSGANYGYTF
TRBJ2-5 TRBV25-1 CASSQGLAGETQYF
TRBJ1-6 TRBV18 CASSREDNSPLHF
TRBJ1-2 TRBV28 CASSLTGNYGYTF
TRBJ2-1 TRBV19 CASSTDRDEQFF
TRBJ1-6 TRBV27 CASSLFPPGKGNSPLHF
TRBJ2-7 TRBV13 CASSRTSSYEQYF
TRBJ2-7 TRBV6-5 CASTRTKAATYEQYF
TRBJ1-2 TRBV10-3 CAISAGPKELYGYTF
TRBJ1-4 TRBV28 CASRTGGVGEKLFF
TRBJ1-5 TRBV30 CAWSAVGQTNQPQHF
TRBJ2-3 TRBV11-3 CASSPGSHTDTQYF
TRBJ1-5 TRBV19 CATTQGQHNQPQHF
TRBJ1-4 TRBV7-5 CVRSLCGTGEEKLFF
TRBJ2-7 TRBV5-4 CASSGPVGEQYF
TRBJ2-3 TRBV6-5 CASSYETSGMEQYF
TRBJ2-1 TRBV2 CASYTRGSYNEQFF
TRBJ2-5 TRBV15 CATSRGEAAGAREAQYF
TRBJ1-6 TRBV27 CASSAGTGSSPLHF
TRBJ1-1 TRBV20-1 CSARADSEAFF
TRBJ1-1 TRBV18 CASSPQPGPNTEAFF